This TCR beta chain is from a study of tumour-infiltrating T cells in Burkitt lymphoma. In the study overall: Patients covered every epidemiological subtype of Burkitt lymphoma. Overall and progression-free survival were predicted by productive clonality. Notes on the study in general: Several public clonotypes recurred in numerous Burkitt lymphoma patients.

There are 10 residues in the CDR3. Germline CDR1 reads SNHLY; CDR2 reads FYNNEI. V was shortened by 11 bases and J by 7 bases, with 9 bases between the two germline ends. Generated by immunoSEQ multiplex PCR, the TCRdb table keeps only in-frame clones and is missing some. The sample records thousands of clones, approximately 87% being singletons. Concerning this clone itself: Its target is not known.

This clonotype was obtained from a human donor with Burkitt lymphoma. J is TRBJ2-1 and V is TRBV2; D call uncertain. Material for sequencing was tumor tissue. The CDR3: CAGELNEQFF. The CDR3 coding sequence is TGTGCCGGAGAGCTTAATGAGCAGTTCTTC. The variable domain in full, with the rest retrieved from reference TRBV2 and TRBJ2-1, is EPEVTQTPSHQVTQMGQEVILRCVPISNHLYFYWYRQILGQKVEFLVSFYNNEISEKSEIFDDQFSVERPDGSNFTLKIRSTKLEDSAMYFCAGELNEQFFGPGTRLTVL.